A selection of T cell receptor beta chains follows, all from one sample in a study of blood T cell repertoires in COVID-19. Produced via immunoSEQ multiplex PCR; TCRdb's table is partial and in-frame only. The sample has some 63,000 clones, over 75% seen once. Material for sequencing was peripheral blood. These receptors were collected from a human donor in a cohort sampled during active COVID-19. Each CDR3 is given with its conserved first and last residue. A D gene is named only where the DNA matches it firmly. Not every row has a clone size; where given, it reads once, few, many or a size class.

CDR3 DNA: TGTGCCACCGGGACAGGGGGAGTCTATGGCTACACCTTC; CDR3 protein: CATGTGGVYGYTF; D gene: TRBD1; J gene: TRBJ1-2; clone size: NA; V gene: TRBV15; CDR3 length: 13
CDR3 DNA: TGCGCCAGCAGTGAGGGACAGGCTGAAGCTTTCTTT; CDR3 protein: CASSEGQAEAFF; D gene: TRBD1; J gene: TRBJ1-1; clone size: few; V gene: TRBV10-1; CDR3 length: 12
CDR3 DNA: TGTGCCAGCAGTTTTCCGGGACAGCAAGCTTTCTTT; CDR3 protein: CASSFPGQQAFF; D gene: TRBD1; J gene: TRBJ1-1; clone size: NA; V gene: TRBV2; CDR3 length: 12
CDR3 DNA: TGTGCCAGCAGCGTAGATAGGGGAAACAGGGTCCTCACAGATACGCAGTATTTT; CDR3 protein: CASSVDRGNRVLTDTQYF; D gene: NA; J gene: TRBJ2-3; clone size: few; V gene: TRBV9; CDR3 length: 18
CDR3 DNA: TGTGCCAGCAGGGCAACAGGGCTAGGAGAAAAACTGTTTTTT; CDR3 protein: CASRATGLGEKLFF; D gene: NA; J gene: TRBJ1-4; clone size: NA; V gene: TRBV25-1; CDR3 length: 14
CDR3 DNA: TGTGCCAGCAGCCAAGATGGTAGCGGGGGGGGTAGCAAGTATTTT; CDR3 protein: CASSQDGSGGGSKYF; D gene: TRBD2; J gene: TRBJ2-3; clone size: NA; V gene: TRBV3-1/TRBV3-2; CDR3 length: 15
CDR3 DNA: TGTGCCATCCGGGACATGGACAGGGGGCTTGGCGGGGAGCTGTTTTTT; CDR3 protein: CAIRDMDRGLGGELFF; D gene: TRBD1; J gene: TRBJ2-2; clone size: NA; V gene: TRBV11-3; CDR3 length: 16
CDR3 DNA: TGTGCCAGCAGCTTCGCCGGGACAGGGCGAGGATCACCCCTCCACTTT; CDR3 protein: CASSFAGTGRGSPLHF; D gene: TRBD1; J gene: TRBJ1-6; clone size: NA; V gene: TRBV7-2; CDR3 length: 16
CDR3 DNA: TGCGCCAGCAGTCAACACAAGAATCAGCCCCAGCATTTT; CDR3 protein: CASSQHKNQPQHF; D gene: NA; J gene: TRBJ1-5; clone size: NA; V gene: TRBV23-1; CDR3 length: 13
CDR3 DNA: TGTGCCAGCAGTTACTTGGGCCCCTACAATGAGCAGTTCTTC; CDR3 protein: CASSYLGPYNEQFF; D gene: NA; J gene: TRBJ2-1; clone size: NA; V gene: TRBV6-2/TRBV6-3; CDR3 length: 14
CDR3 DNA: TGTGCCAGCAGATACTTGCGGGGGGGCCGAGATACGCAGTATTTT; CDR3 protein: CASRYLRGGRDTQYF; D gene: TRBD2; J gene: TRBJ2-3; clone size: NA; V gene: TRBV3-1/TRBV3-2; CDR3 length: 15
CDR3 DNA: TGTGCCAGTACCGACAGGGTCCTCCGTGGTGGCTACACCTTC; CDR3 protein: CASTDRVLRGGYTF; D gene: TRBD1; J gene: TRBJ1-2; clone size: NA; V gene: TRBV3-1/TRBV3-2; CDR3 length: 14
CDR3 DNA: TGTGCCAGCTCAGAGAGTGGGGCCAACGTCCTGACTTTC; CDR3 protein: CASSESGANVLTF; D gene: NA; J gene: TRBJ2-6; clone size: NA; V gene: TRBV18; CDR3 length: 13
CDR3 DNA: TGTGCCAGCAGCAGAACTAGCGACTCCTACGAGCAGTACTTC; CDR3 protein: CASSRTSDSYEQYF; D gene: TRBD2; J gene: TRBJ2-7; clone size: NA; V gene: TRBV7-2; CDR3 length: 14
CDR3 DNA: TGTGCCAGTAGAACAGGGTCCGACTCTGGAAACACCATATATTTT; CDR3 protein: CASRTGSDSGNTIYF; D gene: NA; J gene: TRBJ1-3; clone size: NA; V gene: TRBV19; CDR3 length: 15
CDR3 DNA: TGTGCCAGCACCTCGATAGGGAGAACTCCCTACGAGCAGTACTTC; CDR3 protein: CASTSIGRTPYEQYF; D gene: NA; J gene: TRBJ2-7; clone size: few; V gene: TRBV6-5; CDR3 length: 15
CDR3 DNA: TGCGCCAGCAGCTTCGGACAGGGGTCGGACATTCAGTACTTC; CDR3 protein: CASSFGQGSDIQYF; D gene: TRBD1; J gene: TRBJ2-4; clone size: NA; V gene: TRBV5-1; CDR3 length: 14
CDR3 DNA: TGTGCCACCAGTGATTTGGCGGGGTACACCTTC; CDR3 protein: CATSDLAGYTF; D gene: NA; J gene: TRBJ1-2; clone size: few; V gene: TRBV24-1; CDR3 length: 11
CDR3 DNA: TGTGCCAGCAGTGAATTTCGGGGGGACAGCACAGATACGCAGTATTTT; CDR3 protein: CASSEFRGDSTDTQYF; D gene: TRBD2; J gene: TRBJ2-3; clone size: NA; V gene: TRBV25-1; CDR3 length: 16
CDR3 DNA: TGTGCCAGCATGGTAGACACTGAAGCTTTCTTT; CDR3 protein: CASMVDTEAFF; D gene: NA; J gene: TRBJ1-1; clone size: NA; V gene: TRBV6-5; CDR3 length: 11
CDR3 DNA: TGTGCCAGCAGCTTAGTCGGTAGCGGGGATACGCAGTATTTT; CDR3 protein: CASSLVGSGDTQYF; D gene: TRBD2; J gene: TRBJ2-3; clone size: NA; V gene: TRBV7-2; CDR3 length: 14
CDR3 DNA: TGTGCCAGCAGTACAGGGGAGACCCAGTACTTC; CDR3 protein: CASSTGETQYF; D gene: NA; J gene: TRBJ2-5; clone size: NA; V gene: TRBV12-3/TRBV12-4; CDR3 length: 11
CDR3 DNA: TGTGCCAGCAGTTTCCGGGACACCCTCTATTATGGCTACACCTTC; CDR3 protein: CASSFRDTLYYGYTF; D gene: NA; J gene: TRBJ1-2; clone size: NA; V gene: TRBV6-5; CDR3 length: 15
CDR3 DNA: TGTGCCAGCAGTCCCCTAGCGCTCAACTCTGGGGCCAACGTCCTGACTTTC; CDR3 protein: CASSPLALNSGANVLTF; D gene: NA; J gene: TRBJ2-6; clone size: NA; V gene: TRBV27; CDR3 length: 17